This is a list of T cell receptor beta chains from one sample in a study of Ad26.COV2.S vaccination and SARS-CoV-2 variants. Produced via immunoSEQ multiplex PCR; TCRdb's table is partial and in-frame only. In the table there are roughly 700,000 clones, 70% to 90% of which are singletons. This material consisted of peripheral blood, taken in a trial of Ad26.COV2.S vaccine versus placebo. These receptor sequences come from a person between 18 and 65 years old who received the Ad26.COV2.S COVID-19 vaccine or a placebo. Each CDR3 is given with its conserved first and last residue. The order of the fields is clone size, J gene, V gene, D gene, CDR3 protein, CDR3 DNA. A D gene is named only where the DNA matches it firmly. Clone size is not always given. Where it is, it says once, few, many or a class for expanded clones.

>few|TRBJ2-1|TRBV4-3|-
CASSQVVGLYDEQFF
TGCGCCAGCAGCCAAGTAGTAGGGCTGTACGATGAGCAGTTCTTC
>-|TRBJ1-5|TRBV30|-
CAWSDIVGPQHF
TGTGCCTGGAGCGACATAGTCGGGCCCCAGCATTTT
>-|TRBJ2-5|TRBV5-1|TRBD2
CASSLTSGRAQETQYF
TGCGCCAGCAGCTTGACTAGCGGGAGGGCACAAGAGACCCAGTACTTC
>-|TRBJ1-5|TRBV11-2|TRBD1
CASSRDRENQPQHF
TGTGCCAGCAGCCGGGACAGGGAAAATCAGCCCCAGCATTTT
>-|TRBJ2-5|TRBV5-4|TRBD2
CASSLDFGLAETQYF
TGTGCCAGCAGCTTGGACTTCGGACTAGCGGAGACCCAGTACTTC
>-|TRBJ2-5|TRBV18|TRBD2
CASSLSSGRAQETQYF
TGTGCCAGCTCACTCTCTAGCGGGAGGGCCCAAGAGACCCAGTACTTC
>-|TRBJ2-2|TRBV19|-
CASSSSRDSTNTGELFF
TGTGCCAGTAGTAGTTCGCGGGACAGTACGAACACCGGGGAGCTGTTTTTT
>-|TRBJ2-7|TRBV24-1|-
CATSDFGTPGEQYF
TGTGCCACCAGTGATTTTGGGACCCCGGGAGAGCAGTACTTC
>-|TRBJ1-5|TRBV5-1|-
CASSLFGDSNQPQHF
TGCGCCAGCAGCTTGTTTGGAGATAGCAATCAGCCCCAGCATTTT
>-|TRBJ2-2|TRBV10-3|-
CAISSSPNTGELFF
TGTGCCATCTCGTCGTCTCCGAACACCGGGGAGCTGTTTTTT
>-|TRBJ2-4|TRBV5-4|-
CASSLVGADIQYF
TGTGCCAGCAGCTTGGTGGGGGCGGACATTCAGTACTTC
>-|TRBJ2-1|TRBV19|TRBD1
CASSTLAGQDLNEQFF
TGTGCCAGTAGTACCTTGGCGGGACAGGACTTAAATGAGCAGTTCTTC
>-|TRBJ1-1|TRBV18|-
CASSPPVPTGAFF
TGTGCCAGCTCACCCCCGGTTCCCACGGGAGCTTTCTTT
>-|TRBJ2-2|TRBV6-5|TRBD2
CASSSTSGSTGELFF
TGTGCCAGCAGTTCGACTAGCGGGAGCACCGGGGAGCTGTTTTTT
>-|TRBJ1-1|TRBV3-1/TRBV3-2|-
CASSQVRSATEAFF
TGTGCCAGCAGCCAAGTCAGGTCTGCCACTGAAGCTTTCTTT
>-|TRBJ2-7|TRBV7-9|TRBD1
CASSPRGPTGEEQYF
TGTGCCAGCAGCCCGAGGGGGCCCACAGGGGAAGAGCAGTACTTC
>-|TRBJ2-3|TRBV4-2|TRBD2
CASSQDGRRGGATDTQYF
TGTGCCAGCAGCCAAGATGGTAGGCGGGGGGGAGCAACAGATACGCAGTATTTT
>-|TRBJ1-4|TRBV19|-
CASSIREGSRREKLFF
TGTGCCAGTAGTATTAGGGAAGGGTCCCGAAGAGAAAAACTGTTTTTT
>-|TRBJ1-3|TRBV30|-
CAWTGSGNTIYF
TGTGCCTGGACAGGCTCTGGAAACACCATATATTTT
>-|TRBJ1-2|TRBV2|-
CASSESVGDYGYTF
TGTGCCAGCAGTGAATCGGTGGGGGACTATGGCTACACCTTC
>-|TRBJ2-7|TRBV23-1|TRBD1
CASSQSGTGGYEQYF
TGCGCCAGCAGTCAATCTGGGACAGGGGGGTACGAGCAGTACTTC
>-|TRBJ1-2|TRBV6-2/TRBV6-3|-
CASSYQLTVNYGYTF
TGTGCCAGCAGTTACCAGTTGACGGTTAACTATGGCTACACCTTC
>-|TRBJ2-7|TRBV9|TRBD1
CASSVYAGTGDYEQYF
TGTGCCAGCAGCGTATACGCCGGGACAGGGGACTACGAGCAGTACTTC
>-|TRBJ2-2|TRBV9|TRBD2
CASSVVSSGGNTGELFF
TGTGCCAGCAGCGTAGTCTCTAGCGGGGGGAACACCGGGGAGCTGTTTTTT
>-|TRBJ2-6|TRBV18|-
CASSRDSPTLSGANVLTF
TGTGCCAGCTCCCGAGACAGCCCTACCCTCTCTGGGGCCAACGTCCTGACTTTC
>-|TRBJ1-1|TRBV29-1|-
CSVQRDTEAFF
TGCAGCGTCCAGAGAGACACTGAAGCTTTCTTT
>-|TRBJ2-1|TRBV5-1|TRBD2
CASSPPGLVNEQFF
TGCGCCAGCAGCCCTCCGGGACTAGTGAATGAGCAGTTCTTC
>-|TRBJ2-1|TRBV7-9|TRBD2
CASSFFSGRLDEQFF
TGTGCCAGCAGCTTTTTTAGCGGGAGGTTGGATGAGCAGTTCTTC
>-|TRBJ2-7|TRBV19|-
CATTDRYEQYF
TGTGCCACCACCGACCGATACGAGCAGTACTTC
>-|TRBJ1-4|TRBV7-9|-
CASRGRDEKLFF
TGTGCCAGCAGGGGCAGAGATGAAAAACTGTTTTTT
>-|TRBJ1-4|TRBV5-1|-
CASSQGWANEKLFF
TGCGCCAGCAGCCAAGGGTGGGCTAATGAAAAACTGTTTTTT
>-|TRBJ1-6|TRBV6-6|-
CASSYLESNSPLHF
TGTGCCAGCAGTTACTTGGAATCTAATTCACCCCTCCACTTT
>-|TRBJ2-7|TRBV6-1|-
CASRFFGRGDEQYF
TGTGCCAGCAGATTTTTCGGGAGAGGAGACGAGCAGTACTTC
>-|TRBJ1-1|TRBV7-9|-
CASSPSLGNGNTEAFF
TGTGCCAGCAGCCCCTCTCTAGGGAACGGAAACACTGAAGCTTTCTTT
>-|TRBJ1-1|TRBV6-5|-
CASSRDHTGLGFF
TGTGCCAGCTCAAGAGACCACACTGGTTTAGGTTTCTTT
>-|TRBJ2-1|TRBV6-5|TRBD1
CASSYRPGQGYNEQFF
TGTGCCAGCAGTTACCGGCCGGGACAGGGCTACAATGAGCAGTTCTTC
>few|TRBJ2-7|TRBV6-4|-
CASRETASSYEQYF
TGTGCCAGCAGGGAGACAGCTAGCTCCTACGAGCAGTACTTC
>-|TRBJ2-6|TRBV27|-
CASSLSGAGANVLTF
TGTGCCAGCAGTTTGTCGGGGGCTGGGGCCAACGTCCTGACTTTC
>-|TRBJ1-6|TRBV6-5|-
CASSYGSPYNSPLHF
TGTGCCAGCAGTTACGGCAGCCCATATAATTCACCCCTCCACTTT
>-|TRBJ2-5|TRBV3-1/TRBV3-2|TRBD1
CASSKTRLQGGNWVEETQYF
TGTGCCAGCAGCAAGACCCGACTACAGGGGGGAAATTGGGTGGAAGAGACCCAGTACTTC
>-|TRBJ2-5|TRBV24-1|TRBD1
CATSPGGQGEETQYF
TGTGCCACCAGCCCCGGGGGACAGGGCGAGGAGACCCAGTACTTC
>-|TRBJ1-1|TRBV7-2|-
CASSLGQPGNTEAFF
TGTGCCAGCAGCTTAGGGCAGCCGGGGAACACTGAAGCTTTCTTT